This entry lists 16 T cell receptor beta chains sequenced from one sample in a study of blood T cell repertoires in COVID-19. Libraries were prepared by immunoSEQ multiplex PCR; TCRdb keeps only in-frame clonotypes and omits some of them. The top ten clones hold under 5.5% of a sample with roughly 250,000 clones, roughly 82% of them seen once. Material for sequencing was peripheral blood. The source of these receptors is a woman older than 75 with active or convalescent COVID-19.

CDR3 protein: CASSSSQGAYGLAYEQYF. DNA of the CDR3: TGTGCCAGCAGCTCCAGTCAGGGGGCATACGGACTCGCCTACGAGCAGTACTTC. The chain employs TRBV7-2 and TRBJ2-7; 8 positions match TRBD1. The CDR3 is made up of 18 amino acids. After removal of 4 bases from V and 2 bases from J, the junction contained 16 bases not matched to a gene. Per germline, CDR1 SGHTA and CDR2 FQGNSA. The full variable domain, completed using reference TRBV7-2 and TRBJ2-7, is GAGVSQSPSNKVTEKGKDVELRCDPISGHTALYWYRQSLGQGLEFLIYFQGNSAPDKSGLPSDRFSAERTGGSVSTLTIQRTQQEDSAVYLCASSSSQGAYGLAYEQYFGPGTRLTVT.

The chain employs TRBV5-1 and TRBJ2-7; 7 nucleotides line up with TRBD1. CDR1 and CDR2 from the germline V gene are SGHRS and YFSETQ. The CDR3 consists of 13 residues. The V gene end was trimmed by 3 bases and the J gene end by 5 bases; junction bases not matched to a gene: 5. Here the CDR3 DNA reads TGCGCCAGCAGCTCAGTGACAGGGAACGAGCAGTACTTC. This translates into CASSSVTGNEQYF. Drawing the rest from reference TRBV5-1 and TRBJ2-7, the complete variable domain is KAGVTQTPRYLIKTRGQQVTLSCSPISGHRSVSWYQQTPGQGLQFLFEYFSETQRNKGNFPGRFSGRQFSNSRSEMNVSTLELGDSALYLCASSSVTGNEQYFGPGTRLTVT.

This clone was found once. The CDR3 nucleotides read TGTGCCAGCAGCCCAACCACTAGCGATGAGCAGTTCTTC. Encoded protein: CASSPTTSDEQFF. The J gene is TRBJ2-1, the V gene TRBV5-6, with TRBD2 identical over 7 bases. Germline CDR1 SGHDT, CDR2 YYEEEE. CDR3 length: 13 amino acids. J lost 8 bases, V lost 4 bases, and 6 bases had no gene match. The variable domain in full, with the rest retrieved from reference TRBV5-6 and TRBJ2-1, is DAGVTQSPTHLIKTRGQQVTLRCSPKSGHDTVSWYQQALGQGPQFIFQYYEEEERQRGNFPDRFSGHQFPNYSSELNVNALLLGDSALYLCASSPTTSDEQFFGPGTRLTVL.

The genes are TRBV5-1 and TRBJ2-1; D not certain. Germline V gene data show CDR1 as SGHRS and CDR2 as YFSETQ. V lost 4 bases, J lost 8 bases, and 7 bases lay in between. This CDR3 spans 11 amino acids. CDR3 DNA sequence: TGCGCCAGCAGCCACACCGATGAGCAGTTCTTC. Translation gives CASSHTDEQFF.

CDR3 in DNA: TGTGCCACCAGTGATTTGCAAGGGGCGCGAAATGAGCAGTTCTTC. This sequence encodes CATSDLQGARNEQFF. The V gene is TRBV24-1, the J gene TRBJ2-1; tentatively, D is TRBD1 (5 bases). Germline V gene data show CDR1 as KGHDR and CDR2 as SFDVKD. The CDR3 covers 15 residues. Trimming pared 0 bases from V and 7 bases from J, leaving 12 bases between.

The chain carries TRBV6-6 and TRBJ1-1, with 7 nucleotides matching TRBD1. The CDR3 consists of 15 residues. Germline CDR1 and CDR2: MNHNY and SVGAGI (reference sequence). Losses at the gene ends were 2 bases for V and 8 bases for J; bases not matched to a gene: 11. Here the CDR3 DNA reads TGTGCCAGCAGTTACCATCCTAAAACGACAGGGGAAGCTTTCTTT. It codes for CASSYHPKTTGEAFF.

This chain uses TRBV9 with TRBJ1-1; no reliable D call. CDR3 length equals 16 residues. Germline-derived CDR1 and CDR2 are SGDLS and YYNGEE. Trimming pared 5 bases from V and 0 bases from J, leaving 17 bases between. In DNA form, the CDR3 reads TGTGCCAGCAGTGCGGGCGGGAGCTTGATGAACACTGAAGCTTTCTTT. It specifies CASSAGGSLMNTEAFF.

The V and J genes are TRBV6-6 and TRBJ2-3, with 11 bases identical to TRBD1. The CDR3 is 16 residues long. V gave up 2 bases and J gave up 2 bases; unmatched junction bases: 3. Germline-derived CDR1 and CDR2 are MNHNY and SVGAGI (reference sequence). The CDR3 coding sequence is TGTGCCAGCAGTTACGGGGGACAGGGGGTCACAGATACGCAGTATTTT. Its protein is CASSYGGQGVTDTQYF.

This clone was seen only once. The J gene is TRBJ2-1, the V gene TRBV6-5; TRBD1 aligns across 7 bases. CDR3 length: 15 amino acids. Per germline, CDR1 MNHEY and CDR2 SVGAGI. The junction had 10 bases not matched to a gene; V was cut back by 5 bases and J by 6 bases. CDR3 sequence (DNA): TGTGCCAGCAGTCGCCCGGGACAGTTTGGCAATGAGCAGTTCTTC. It encodes CASSRPGQFGNEQFF.

V gene TRBV29-1 combines with J gene TRBJ1-1; 7 bases are shared with TRBD1. The CDR3 spans 13 residues. The V gene end was trimmed by 6 bases and the J gene end by 6 bases; junction bases not matched to a gene: 10. Germline V gene sequence: CDR1 SQVTM, CDR2 ANQGSEA. CDR3 DNA sequence: TGCAGCGTGATAGGGGGCGTGTCCCCTGAAGCTTTCTTT. Protein product: CSVIGGVSPEAFF.

The chain links TRBV24-1 to TRBJ1-2, with 7 positions matching TRBD1. CDR3 size: 13 residues. The junction had 4 bases not matched to a gene; V was cut back by 6 bases and J by 4 bases. Germline assignment: CDR1 KGHDR and CDR2 SFDVKD. The DNA of the CDR3 is TGTGCCACCAGTCGGGGACAGATCTATGGCTACACCTTC. It encodes CATSRGQIYGYTF.

This chain uses TRBV5-4 with TRBJ1-2, with a possible D match to TRBD1 (5 bases). V lost 4 bases and J lost 6, with 22 bases in between. CDR3 size: 16 residues. Germline values: CDR1 SGHNT, CDR2 YYREEE (reference sequence). The CDR3 here is CASSAEFRTGGNGYTF. The CDR3 DNA follows: TGTGCCAGCAGCGCGGAGTTTAGGACGGGGGGTAATGGCTACACCTTC.

The V and J genes are TRBV28 and TRBJ2-1, with D uncertain. The CDR3 has 11 residues. V lost 4 bases to trimming and J lost 14 bases, with 12 bases between them. Per the germline V gene, CDR1 is MDHEN and CDR2 is SYDVKM. The CDR3, as DNA: TGTGCCAGCAGTTCACAACGAGGCGAGTTCTTC. Protein sequence: CASSSQRGEFF.

V and J are TRBV3-1 (or the pseudogene TRBV3-2) and TRBJ2-6; a weak D match, TRBD2 (7 bases). Between the trimmed V and J ends, which lost 4 bases and 3 bases, there was a span of 16 bases. Germline V gene data show CDR1 as LGHDT and CDR2 as YNNKEL (reference sequence). The CDR3 runs to 17 residues. This chain's CDR3 is CASSPMGGLGGANVLTF. Here the CDR3 DNA reads TGTGCCAGCAGCCCCATGGGGGGGCTTGGTGGGGCCAACGTCCTGACTTTC.

CDR3 region: CASSSFTPPYDSYEQYF. Written as DNA, the CDR3 is TGTGCCAGCAGTTCATTTACCCCTCCCTACGACTCCTACGAGCAGTACTTC. V and J are TRBV27 and TRBJ2-7; D call uncertain. The germline CDR1 and CDR2 sequences are MNHEY and SMNVEV (reference sequence). The CDR3 totals 17 residues. V gave up 4 bases and J gave up 0 bases, with 19 bases separating them.

The chain has TRBV5-4 and TRBJ2-7, with 9 positions matching TRBD1. Germline V gene lookup returns CDR1 SGHNT and CDR2 YYREEE (reference sequence). This CDR3 is 15 amino acids long. Unmatched junction bases numbered 12, after V lost 4 bases and J lost 7 bases. This CDR3 is CASSGTQGAPREQYF. As DNA, the CDR3 is TGTGCCAGCAGCGGGACACAGGGGGCGCCCAGGGAGCAGTACTTC.